The next 26 T cell receptor beta chains were all read from a single sample in a study of cytomegalovirus exposure and HLA in healthy donors. With 60 Vbeta and 13 Jbeta primers, the PCR was carried out. Assay: immunoSEQ multiplex PCR; the TCRdb copy retains only in-frame clones and omits some. The repertoire holds 30,000 to 40,000 clones, with approximately 67% as singletons. The sequenced sample was PBMCs. The receptors originated from a man aged 40-49 years in good health and CMV-seropositive.

The chain joins TRBV5-1 to TRBJ1-2; 9 nucleotides match TRBD1. CDR3 length: 13 residues. V trimming: 4 bases; J trimming: 9 bases; junction bases outside the gene matches: 7. The germline V gene has CDR1 SGHRS and CDR2 YFSETQ. CDR3: CASSTGGTGSYTF. The CDR3 coding sequence is TGCGCCAGCAGCACTGGGGGGACAGGGAGCTACACCTTC.

This clone has more than one count but fewer than ten. The chain has TRBV19 and TRBJ1-2; no definite D call. The germline V gene has CDR1 LNHDA and CDR2 SQIVND (reference sequence). This CDR3 is built from 15 residues. Between the trimmed V and J ends, which lost 2 bases and 4 bases, there was a span of 14 bases. The CDR3 loop reads CASSIRRTDFYGYTF. CDR3 nucleotides: TGTGCCAGTAGTATACGGCGGACGGACTTCTATGGCTACACCTTC.

This chain uses TRBV6-1 with TRBJ2-1; TRBD2 agrees at 7 bases. V was pared by 2 bases and J by 3 bases, with 7 bases of the junction left unmatched. This CDR3 spans 16 amino acids. Germline loops: CDR1 MNHNS, CDR2 SASEGT. The CDR3 is CASSERLGGIYNEQFF. The CDR3 nucleotides are TGTGCCAGCAGTGAACGTCTCGGGGGGATCTACAATGAGCAGTTCTTC.

This clone is a singleton in its sample. The chain joins TRBV6-5 to TRBJ2-3, with a weak D call TRBD2 (5 bases). V was trimmed by 8 bases and J by 2 bases, leaving 11 bases between them. Germline lookup yields CDR1 MNHEY and CDR2 SVGAGI. The CDR3 covers 13 residues. CDR3 sequence: CASGGDYTDTQYF. The CDR3 DNA sequence: TGTGCCAGCGGTGGCGACTACACAGATACGCAGTATTTT.

This clone came up a few times. The chain has TRBV9 and TRBJ1-2; 9 bases line up with TRBD1. V lost 3 bases, J lost 1 base, and 7 bases stayed unmatched. The CDR3 is made up of 16 amino acids. Germline-derived CDR1 and CDR2 are SGDLS and YYNGEE. For the CDR3, the DNA is TGTGCCAGCAGCGCTACAGGGGGCCTTCTTAACTATGGCTACACCTTC. Translation gives CASSATGGLLNYGYTF.

This rearrangement joins TRBV7-9 to TRBJ1-2; 11 nucleotides match TRBD1. The V segment lost 1 base and the J segment 3 bases; nucleotides outside the gene matches: 4. CDR1 is SEHNR and CDR2 is FQNEAQ in the germline V gene (reference sequence). This CDR3 comprises 16 residues. CDR3: CASSLGAGQGDYGYTF. In nucleotides, the CDR3 is TGTGCCAGCAGCTTAGGAGCGGGACAGGGGGACTATGGCTACACCTTC.

V gene TRBV19 combines with J gene TRBJ2-5, with TRBD2 matching over 7 bases. The DNA end is more similar to TRBJ2-7, so the J call may be wrong. The germline V gene encodes CDR1 LNHDA and CDR2 SQIVND (reference sequence). The CDR3 is made up of 15 amino acids. The CDR3, as DNA: TGTGCCAGTAGGGTAGCGGGTTTAAGCTCCTACGAGCAGTACTTC. Its translation: CASRVAGLSSYEQYF.

The rearrangement joins TRBV27 to TRBJ1-4; 9 bases are a match to TRBD1. CDR3 length: 15 residues. In germline, CDR1 is MNHEY, CDR2 SMNVEV (reference sequence). V gave up 5 bases and J gave up 5 bases; unmatched junction bases: 6. This CDR3 reads CASSPLTGGNEKLFF. Written as DNA, the CDR3 is TGTGCCAGCAGTCCCCTGACAGGGGGGAATGAAAAACTGTTTTTT.

This chain uses TRBV6-5 with TRBJ1-2, with D perhaps TRBD1 (6 bases). Trimming stripped 4 bases from V and 8 bases from J, with 17 bases between. This CDR3 is built from 14 residues. CDR1 MNHEY and CDR2 SVGAGI come from the germline V gene. CDR3 amino acids: CASSFWESGVGYTF. For the CDR3, the DNA is TGTGCCAGCAGTTTCTGGGAGTCAGGGGTAGGCTACACCTTC.

This rearrangement joins TRBV5-6 to TRBJ2-1; D unresolved. The germline V gene encodes CDR1 SGHDT and CDR2 YYEEEE. V shed 1 base and J shed 2 bases, with 10 bases lying between them. CDR3 length equals 15 residues. The CDR3: CASSLTDHAYNEQFF. In nucleotides, the CDR3 is TGTGCCAGCAGCTTGACAGACCATGCCTACAATGAGCAGTTCTTC.

This chain links TRBV10-1 with TRBJ2-3, with a possible D match to TRBD2 (7 bases). Trimming removed 5 bases from V and 2 bases from J, with 14 bases in between. Germline V gene lookup returns CDR1 WNHNN and CDR2 SYGVQD (reference sequence). The CDR3 length is 15 residues. The CDR3 sequence: CASSYLGGPTDTQYF. In DNA, the CDR3 is TGCGCCAGCAGTTATCTCGGGGGGCCCACAGATACGCAGTATTTT.

This clone occurred a few times. The chain carries TRBV28 and TRBJ1-2; 9 nucleotides agree with TRBD1. Germline assignment: CDR1 MDHEN and CDR2 SYDVKM. The CDR3 length is 14 residues. V lost 6 bases and J lost 4; bases outside the gene matches: 6. The CDR3: CASRTGTGIYGYTF. CDR3 bases: TGTGCCAGCAGGACCGGGACAGGGATCTATGGCTACACCTTC.

The rearrangement uses TRBV5-1 and TRBJ2-6, with D perhaps matching TRBD2 (6 bases). Germline CDR1 SGHRS, CDR2 YFSETQ. The CDR3 consists of 20 residues. Trimming left V 0 bases short and J 0 bases short, with 19 bases between. CDR3 in DNA: TGCGCCAGCAGCTTGGGGGGGGTCTCCCTAAGGGGCTCTGGGGCCAACGTCCTGACTTTC. Amino acids: CASSLGGVSLRGSGANVLTF.

The sample holds a few counts of this clone. The chain uses TRBV11-2 and TRBJ2-4; D gene uncertain. Looked up from germline, CDR1 is SGHAT and CDR2 is FQNNGV. The V and J ends lost 9 bases and 5 bases respectively, with 11 bases between them. CDR3 length: 12 amino acids. CDR3 loop: CASGEMENIQYF. Written as DNA, the CDR3 is TGTGCCAGTGGTGAGATGGAAAACATTCAGTACTTC.

The rearrangement links TRBV6-5 to TRBJ1-5; D may be TRBD1 (6 bases). The germline V and J ends were trimmed by 7 bases and 6 bases, with 13 bases remaining between them. The CDR3 loop spans 13 amino acids. CDR1 and CDR2 (germline): MNHEY, SVGAGI. This CDR3 is CASKAIGGQPQHF. The CDR3 DNA reads TGTGCCAGCAAAGCGATAGGGGGTCAGCCCCAGCATTTT.

The V and J genes are TRBV11-3 and TRBJ2-2, with 8 positions matching TRBD1. The CDR3 has 16 residues. Germline CDR1 reads SGHNT; CDR2 reads YENEEA. V shed 5 bases, J shed 4 bases, and the junction held 9 bases outside the gene matches. The CDR3 sequence: CASSPSQGAATGELFF. The CDR3 DNA follows: TGTGCCAGCAGCCCCAGCCAGGGGGCGGCCACCGGGGAGCTGTTTTTT.

The CDR3 DNA is TGTGCCAGCATAAAATCCGGGACCCAGGGGAATGAGCAGTTCTTC. Its translation: CASIKSGTQGNEQFF. The chain links TRBV6-1 to TRBJ2-1, with a weak D call TRBD1 (6 bases). The germline V and J ends were trimmed by 7 bases and 7 bases, with 20 bases remaining between them. This CDR3 has 15 amino acids. CDR1 is MNHNS, CDR2 SASEGT, per germline.

This clone has just a few counts. The rearrangement links TRBV6-5 to TRBJ1-1; D not resolved. Trimming removed 7 bases from V and 0 bases from J, with 12 bases in between. In germline, CDR1 is MNHEY, CDR2 SVGAGI. This CDR3 is 14 amino acids long. This chain's CDR3 is CASTQAGMNTEAFF. The CDR3 DNA reads TGTGCCAGCACCCAAGCGGGGATGAACACTGAAGCTTTCTTT.

This chain connects TRBV4-1 to TRBJ2-1; TRBD1 is a possible D gene (5 bases). There are 13 residues in the CDR3. The V end was cut by 6 bases, the J end by 7 bases, with 13 bases between. Germline V lookup: CDR1 MGHRA, CDR2 YSYEKL. CDR3 amino acids: CASRRQGVNEQFF. The CDR3 nucleotides are TGCGCCAGCAGGCGGCAAGGGGTGAATGAGCAGTTCTTC.

The chain is built from TRBV30 and TRBJ1-1; a possible D gene is TRBD1 (5 bases). The CDR3 length is 12 residues. Trimming cost V 0 bases and J 6 bases, with 8 bases left between them. Germline V lookup: CDR1 GTSNPN, CDR2 SVGIG (reference sequence). The CDR3 loop is CAWSVPRAEAFF. In DNA, the CDR3 is TGTGCCTGGAGTGTCCCCAGGGCTGAAGCTTTCTTT.

V usage is TRBV11-3 and J usage is TRBJ1-1; D is ambiguous. The CDR3 spans 14 residues. Germline CDR1 reads SGHNT; CDR2 reads YENEEA. Trimming shortened V by 9 bases and J by 3 bases, and 17 bases separated the two germline ends. CDR3 loop: CASSPAGRDTEAFF. DNA for the CDR3: TGTGCCAGTTCCCCCGCGGGAAGGGACACTGAAGCTTTCTTT.

CDR3 sequence (DNA): TGTGCCAGCAGCCACGACAGGTACGGCAGTAACTACGAGCAGTACTTC. Its translation is CASSHDRYGSNYEQYF. V and J are TRBV27 and TRBJ2-7, with D possibly being TRBD1 (6 bases). Germline V lookup: CDR1 MNHEY, CDR2 SMNVEV (reference sequence). V gave up 6 bases and J gave up 3 bases, with 21 bases separating them. The CDR3 contains 16 residues.

This clone was detected only once. This chain connects TRBV25-1 to TRBJ1-6; TRBD1 matches at 8 bases. This CDR3 comprises 13 residues. The germline gives CDR1 MGHDK, CDR2 SYGVNS. Unmatched junction bases numbered 6, after V lost 7 bases and J lost 10 bases. This CDR3 reads CASNGQGFSPLHF. For the CDR3, the DNA is TGTGCCAGCAATGGACAGGGTTTCTCACCCCTCCACTTT.

The CDR3 sequence: CASSPLQNTGELFF. The CDR3 DNA follows: TGTGCCAGCTCACCTTTACAGAACACCGGGGAGCTGTTTTTT. V usage is TRBV18 and J usage is TRBJ2-2; D is unresolved. The V end lost 3 bases, the J end lost 1 base, and 6 bases lay between the germline ends. The CDR3 is 14 amino acids. CDR1 KGHSH and CDR2 LQKENI come from the germline V gene.

This clone showed up just once. V is TRBV5-1 and J is TRBJ2-7, with 8 bases aligning to TRBD1. Per the germline V gene, CDR1 is SGHRS and CDR2 is YFSETQ. The junction had 4 bases not matched to a gene; V was cut back by 0 bases and J by 2 bases. The length of the CDR3 is 15 residues. For the CDR3, the DNA is TGCGCCAGCAGCTTGGAGTCAGGGGGCGCCTACGAGCAGTACTTC. Its protein product is CASSLESGGAYEQYF. The full variable domain, with the rest looked up from reference TRBV5-1 and TRBJ2-7, is KAGVTQTPRYLIKTRGQQVTLSCSPISGHRSVSWYQQTPGQGLQFLFEYFSETQRNKGNFPGRFSGRQFSNSRSEMNVSTLELGDSALYLCASSLESGGAYEQYFGPGTRLTVT.

The genes are TRBV2 and TRBJ2-1, with D maybe TRBD1 (5 bases). There are 13 residues in the CDR3. V dropped 7 bases and J dropped 7 bases, with 14 bases sitting between them. Germline CDR1 SNHLY, CDR2 FYNNEI. The chain's CDR3 is CASTSTGYNEQFF. Written as DNA, the CDR3 is TGTGCCAGCACCTCAACAGGATATAATGAGCAGTTCTTC.